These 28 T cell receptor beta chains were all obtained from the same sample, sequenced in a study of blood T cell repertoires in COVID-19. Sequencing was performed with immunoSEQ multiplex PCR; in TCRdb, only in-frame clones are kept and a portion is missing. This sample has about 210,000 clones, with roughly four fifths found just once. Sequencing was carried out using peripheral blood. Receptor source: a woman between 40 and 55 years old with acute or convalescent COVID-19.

The CDR3: CASSEDSLYGYTF. The CDR3 region has the DNA TGTGCCAGCAGTGAAGACAGCCTGTATGGCTACACCTTC. The J gene is TRBJ1-2, the V gene TRBV2; no definite D call. This CDR3 spans 13 amino acids. Germline CDR1 and CDR2: SNHLY and FYNNEI. Trimming removed 1 base at V and 5 bases at J, with 8 bases between.

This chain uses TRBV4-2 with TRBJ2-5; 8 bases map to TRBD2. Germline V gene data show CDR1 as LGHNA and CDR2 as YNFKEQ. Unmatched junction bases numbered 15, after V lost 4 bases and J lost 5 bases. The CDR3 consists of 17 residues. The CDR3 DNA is TGTGCCAGCAGCCGGCAAGCGGGAGTAGGATCGGCGGAGACCCAGTACTTC. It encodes CASSRQAGVGSAETQYF.

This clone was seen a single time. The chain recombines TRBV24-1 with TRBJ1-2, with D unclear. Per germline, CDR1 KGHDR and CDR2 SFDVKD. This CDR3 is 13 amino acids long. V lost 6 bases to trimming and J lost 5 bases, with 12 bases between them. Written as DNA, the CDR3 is TGTGCCACCAGTAAATACGGCGGTTATGGCTACACCTTC. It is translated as CATSKYGGYGYTF.

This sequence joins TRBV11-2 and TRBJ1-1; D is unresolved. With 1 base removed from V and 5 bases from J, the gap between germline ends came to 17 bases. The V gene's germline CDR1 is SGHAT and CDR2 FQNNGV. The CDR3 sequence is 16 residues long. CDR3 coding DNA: TGTGCCAGCAGCTTAGCCCTTCCGGGGTTTGCGACTGAAGCTTTCTTT. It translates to CASSLALPGFATEAFF.

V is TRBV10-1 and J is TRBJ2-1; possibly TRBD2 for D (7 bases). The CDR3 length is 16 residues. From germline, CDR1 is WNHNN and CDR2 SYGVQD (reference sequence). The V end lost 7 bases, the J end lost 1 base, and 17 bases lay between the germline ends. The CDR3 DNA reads TGCGCCAGCACCCGAACCGGGGGGCCTTCCTACAATGAGCAGTTCTTC. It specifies CASTRTGGPSYNEQFF.

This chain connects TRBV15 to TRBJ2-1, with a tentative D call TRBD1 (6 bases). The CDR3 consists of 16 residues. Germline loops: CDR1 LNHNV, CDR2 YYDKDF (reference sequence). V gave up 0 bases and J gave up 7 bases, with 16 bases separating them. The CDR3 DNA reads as TGTGCCACCAGCAGAGACGGGACAACCCAACGAAATGAGCAGTTCTTC. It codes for CATSRDGTTQRNEQFF.

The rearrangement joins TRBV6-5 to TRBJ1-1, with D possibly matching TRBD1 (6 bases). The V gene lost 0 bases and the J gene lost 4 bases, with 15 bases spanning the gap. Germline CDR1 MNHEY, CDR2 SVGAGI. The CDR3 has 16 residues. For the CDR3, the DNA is TGTGCCAGCAGTTACTCTTCTCGGGGGGCTATCACTGAAGCTTTCTTT. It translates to CASSYSSRGAITEAFF.

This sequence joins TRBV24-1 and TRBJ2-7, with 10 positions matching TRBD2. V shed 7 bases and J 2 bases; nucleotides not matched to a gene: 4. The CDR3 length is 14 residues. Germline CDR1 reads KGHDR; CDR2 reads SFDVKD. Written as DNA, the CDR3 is TGTGCCACCAGGGCTAGCGGGAGCACCTACGAGCAGTACTTC. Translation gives CATRASGSTYEQYF.

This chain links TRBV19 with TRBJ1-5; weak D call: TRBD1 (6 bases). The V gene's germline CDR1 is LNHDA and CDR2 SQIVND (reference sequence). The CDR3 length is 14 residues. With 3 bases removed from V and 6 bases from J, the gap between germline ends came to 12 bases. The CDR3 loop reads CASSIRGFGQPQHF. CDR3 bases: TGTGCCAGTAGTATCAGGGGATTTGGTCAGCCCCAGCATTTT.

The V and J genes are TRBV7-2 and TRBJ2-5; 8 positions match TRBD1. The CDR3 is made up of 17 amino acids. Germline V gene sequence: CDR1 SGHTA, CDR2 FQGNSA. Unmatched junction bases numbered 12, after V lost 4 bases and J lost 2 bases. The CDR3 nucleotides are TGTGCCAGCAGCTCCCACCAGCTGGGACAGGTACAAGAGACCCAGTACTTC. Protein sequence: CASSSHQLGQVQETQYF.

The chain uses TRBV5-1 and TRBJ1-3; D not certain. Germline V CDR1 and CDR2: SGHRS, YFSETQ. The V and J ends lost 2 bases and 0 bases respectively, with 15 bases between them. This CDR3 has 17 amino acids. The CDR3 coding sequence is TGCGCCAGCAGCTTAAGACCGACTACCCCCTCTGGAAACACCATATATTTT. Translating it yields CASSLRPTTPSGNTIYF.

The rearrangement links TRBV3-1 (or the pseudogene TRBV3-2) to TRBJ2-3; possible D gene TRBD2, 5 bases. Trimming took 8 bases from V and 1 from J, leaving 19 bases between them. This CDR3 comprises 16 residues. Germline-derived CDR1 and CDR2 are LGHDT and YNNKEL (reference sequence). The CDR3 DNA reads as TGTGCCAGCTGCCTGGGCGGGCGAGCGTGCACAGATACGCAGTATTTT. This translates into CASCLGGRACTDTQYF.

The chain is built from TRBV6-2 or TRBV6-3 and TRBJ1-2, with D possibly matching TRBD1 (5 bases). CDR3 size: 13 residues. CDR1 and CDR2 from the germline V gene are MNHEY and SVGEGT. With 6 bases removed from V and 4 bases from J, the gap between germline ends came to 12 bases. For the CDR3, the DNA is TGTGCCAGCAGCCCCGGGGGACGCTATGGCTACACCTTC. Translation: CASSPGGRYGYTF.

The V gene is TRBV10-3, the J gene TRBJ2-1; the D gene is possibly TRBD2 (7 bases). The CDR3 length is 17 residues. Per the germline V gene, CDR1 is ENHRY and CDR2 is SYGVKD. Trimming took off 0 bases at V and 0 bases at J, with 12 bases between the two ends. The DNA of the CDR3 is TGTGCCATCAGTGAGTCGGGGGGGGCGAGCTCCTACAATGAGCAGTTCTTC. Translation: CAISESGGASSYNEQFF.

The chain's CDR3 is CARTGGDRGISDLGYTF. The CDR3 coding sequence is TGTGCAAGAACCGGCGGGGACAGGGGCATAAGTGACCTTGGCTACACCTTC. The chain joins TRBV12-2 to TRBJ1-2; TRBD1, the table's D call, lacks a check against the DNA. TRBV12-2 constitutes a pseudogene. There are 17 residues in the CDR3.

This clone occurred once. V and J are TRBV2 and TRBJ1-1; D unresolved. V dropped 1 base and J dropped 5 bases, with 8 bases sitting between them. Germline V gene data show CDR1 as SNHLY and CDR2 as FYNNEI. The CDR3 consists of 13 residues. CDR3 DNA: TGTGCCAGCAGTGAAGACAGAGTTACTGAAGCTTTCTTT. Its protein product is CASSEDRVTEAFF. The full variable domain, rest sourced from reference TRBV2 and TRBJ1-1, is EPEVTQTPSHQVTQMGQEVILRCVPISNHLYFYWYRQILGQKVEFLVSFYNNEISEKSEIFDDQFSVERPDGSNFTLKIRSTKLEDSAMYFCASSEDRVTEAFFGQGTRLTVV.

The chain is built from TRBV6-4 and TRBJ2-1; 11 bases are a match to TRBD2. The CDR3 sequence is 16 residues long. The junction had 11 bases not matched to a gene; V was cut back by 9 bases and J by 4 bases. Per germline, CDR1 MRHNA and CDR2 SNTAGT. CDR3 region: CARGWSGLAGYNEQFF. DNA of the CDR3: TGTGCCAGAGGTTGGTCCGGACTAGCGGGTTACAATGAGCAGTTCTTC.

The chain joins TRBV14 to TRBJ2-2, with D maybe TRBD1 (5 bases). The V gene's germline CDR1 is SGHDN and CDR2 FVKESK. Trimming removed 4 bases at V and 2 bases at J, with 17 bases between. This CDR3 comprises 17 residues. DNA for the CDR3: TGTGCCAGCAGCCCCCGTACAGGCAGGGTAAACACCGGGGAGCTGTTTTTT. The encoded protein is CASSPRTGRVNTGELFF.

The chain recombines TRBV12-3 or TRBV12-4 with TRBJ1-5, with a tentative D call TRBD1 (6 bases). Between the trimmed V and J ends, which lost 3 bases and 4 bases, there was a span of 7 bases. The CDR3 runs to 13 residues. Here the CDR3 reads CASSFRGNQPQHF. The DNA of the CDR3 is TGTGCCAGCAGTTTTAGGGGGAATCAGCCCCAGCATTTT.

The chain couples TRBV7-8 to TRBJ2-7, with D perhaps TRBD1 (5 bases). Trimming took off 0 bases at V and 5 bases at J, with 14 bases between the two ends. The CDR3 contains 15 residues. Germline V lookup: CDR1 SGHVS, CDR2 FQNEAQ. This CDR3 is CASSLAGSRVNEQYF. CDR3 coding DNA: TGTGCCAGCAGCTTAGCAGGTTCCAGGGTAAACGAGCAGTACTTC.

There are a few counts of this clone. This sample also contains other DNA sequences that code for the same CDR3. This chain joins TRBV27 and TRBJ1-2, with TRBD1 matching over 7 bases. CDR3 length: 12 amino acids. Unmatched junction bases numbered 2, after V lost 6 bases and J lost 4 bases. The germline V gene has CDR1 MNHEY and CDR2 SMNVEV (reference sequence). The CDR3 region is CASRQGSYGYTF. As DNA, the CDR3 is TGTGCCAGCAGACAGGGGTCCTATGGCTACACCTTC.

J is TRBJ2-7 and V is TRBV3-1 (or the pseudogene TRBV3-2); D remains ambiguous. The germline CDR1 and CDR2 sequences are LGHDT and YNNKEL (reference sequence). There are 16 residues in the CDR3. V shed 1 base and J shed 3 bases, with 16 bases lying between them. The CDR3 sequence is CASSQVHEAQFYEQYF. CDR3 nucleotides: TGTGCCAGCAGCCAAGTGCACGAGGCGCAGTTCTACGAGCAGTACTTC.

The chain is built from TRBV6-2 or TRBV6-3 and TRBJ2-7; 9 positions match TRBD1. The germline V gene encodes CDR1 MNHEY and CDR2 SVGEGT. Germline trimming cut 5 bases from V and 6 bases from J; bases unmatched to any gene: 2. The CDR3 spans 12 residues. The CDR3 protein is CASSKDRGEQYF. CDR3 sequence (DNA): TGTGCCAGCAGTAAGGACAGGGGCGAGCAGTACTTC.

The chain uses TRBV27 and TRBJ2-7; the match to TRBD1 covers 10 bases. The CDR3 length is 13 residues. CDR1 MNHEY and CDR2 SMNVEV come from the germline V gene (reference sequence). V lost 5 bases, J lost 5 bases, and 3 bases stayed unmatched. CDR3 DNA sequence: TGTGCCAGCAGTCGACAGGGGGCCAACGAGCAGTACTTC. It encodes CASSRQGANEQYF.

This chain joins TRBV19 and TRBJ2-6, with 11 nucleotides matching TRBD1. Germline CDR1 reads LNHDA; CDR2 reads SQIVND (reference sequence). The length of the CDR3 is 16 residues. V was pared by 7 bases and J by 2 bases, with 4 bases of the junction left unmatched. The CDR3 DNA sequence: TGTGCCAGTATACGGACAGGGGGCGCTGGGGCCAACGTCCTGACTTTC. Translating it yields CASIRTGGAGANVLTF. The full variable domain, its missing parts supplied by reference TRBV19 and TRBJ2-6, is DGGITQSPKYLFRKEGQNVTLSCEQNLNHDAMYWYRQDPGQGLRLIYYSQIVNDFQKGDIAEGYSVSREKKESFPLTVTSAQKNPTAFYLCASIRTGGAGANVLTFGAGSRLTVL.

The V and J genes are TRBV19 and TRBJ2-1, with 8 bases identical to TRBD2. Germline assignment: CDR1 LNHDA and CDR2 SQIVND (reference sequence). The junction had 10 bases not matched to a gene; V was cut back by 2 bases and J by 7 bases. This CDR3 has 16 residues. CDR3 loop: CASSIPSGSRRNEQFF. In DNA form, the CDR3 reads TGTGCCAGTAGTATACCGAGCGGGAGTCGGAGGAATGAGCAGTTCTTC.

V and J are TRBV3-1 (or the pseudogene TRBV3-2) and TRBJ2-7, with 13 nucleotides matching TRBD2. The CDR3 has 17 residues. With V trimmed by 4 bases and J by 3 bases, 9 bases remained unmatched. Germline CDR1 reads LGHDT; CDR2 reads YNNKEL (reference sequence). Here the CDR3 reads CASSLGTGTSGVYEQYF. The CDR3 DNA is TGTGCCAGCAGCCTTGGAACCGGGACTAGCGGGGTCTACGAGCAGTACTTC.

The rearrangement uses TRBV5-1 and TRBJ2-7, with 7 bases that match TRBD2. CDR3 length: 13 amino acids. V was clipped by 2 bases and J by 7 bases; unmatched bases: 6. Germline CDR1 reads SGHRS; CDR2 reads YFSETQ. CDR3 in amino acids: CASSLGGGGEQYF. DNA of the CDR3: TGCGCCAGCAGCTTAGGCGGGGGTGGAGAGCAGTACTTC.